The clone carrying this TCR beta chain was observed once. Original data processing: Amplification of reference gene primers was used by the study to estimate nucleated cell counts. Generated by immunoSEQ multiplex PCR, the TCRdb table keeps only in-frame clones and is missing some. The V and J calls and clone size were taken over from that table, and D and trimming were inferred from the DNA. The sample consists of roughly 220,000 clones, 80% to 90% of them appearing once. The data are from a study of blood T cell repertoires in COVID-19. Overall study: Samples came from the United States, Italy and Spain, spanning acute and convalescent COVID-19.

Across 24 US areas, participants ranged in age from about 18 to 90 years. Cohort allocation depended upon clinical history that participants reported. Trimming removed 3 bases from V and 8 bases from J, with 20 bases in between. The V gene's germline CDR1 is DFQATT and CDR2 SNEGSKA (reference sequence). This CDR3 comprises 16 residues. The clonotype was recovered from a woman aged 40 to 50 with acute COVID-19. Sequencing input: PBMCs or T cells enriched from blood (not recorded which). V gene TRBV20-1 combines with J gene TRBJ1-6, with D possibly being TRBD1 (6 bases). Written as DNA, the CDR3 is TGCAGTGCTAGTACGACAGGTAGAAGGTGTTATTCACCCCTCCACTTT. As protein: CSASTTGRRCYSPLHF.